The 4 T cell receptor beta chains in this list originate from one sample, sequenced in a study of CD8+ T cells in alopecia areata. Treatment denoted: oral pan-JAK inhibitor, 5-10 mg twice daily. Extraction and reverse transcription of RNA yielded cDNA as the sequencing template. The method was immunoSEQ multiplex PCR; TCRdb's version includes in-frame clones alone and lacks a portion of them. The table includes about 250,000 clones, around 64% detected once. The sample here was CD4+ T cells sorted from blood, taken between weeks 51 and 54, from a patient treated with tofacitinib. The receptors come from a human donor with alopecia areata.

The chain couples TRBV6-1 to TRBJ2-5; possible D gene TRBD2, 7 bases. The germline V gene encodes CDR1 MNHNS and CDR2 SASEGT. CDR3 length equals 16 residues. V was clipped by 0 bases and J by 5 bases, with 16 bases between them. As DNA, the CDR3 is TGTGCCAGCAGTGAAGCTCGGGCGGGGGCGCGGGAGACCCAGTACTTC. This sequence encodes CASSEARAGARETQYF.

This clone has a handful of counts. The chain combines TRBV30 with TRBJ2-3, with TRBD1 matching 9 bases. The CDR3 has 15 amino acids. J lost 2 bases, V lost 3 bases, and 6 bases had no gene match. Per germline, CDR1 GTSNPN and CDR2 SVGIG (reference sequence). Written as DNA, the CDR3 is TGTGCCTGGAGGGAGGGACAGGGACACACAGATACGCAGTATTTT. Amino acids: CAWREGQGHTDTQYF.

This clone was detected only a few times. The J gene is TRBJ2-1, the V gene TRBV18, with no clear D. Germline loops: CDR1 KGHSH, CDR2 LQKENI. Trimming took 2 bases from V and 8 from J, leaving 7 bases between them. The CDR3 has 12 amino acids. As DNA, the CDR3 is TGTGCCAGCTCACCATTAGGCGATGAGCAGTTCTTC. Amino acid sequence: CASSPLGDEQFF.

The chain combines TRBV30 with TRBJ1-1; possibly TRBD1 for D (5 bases). Germline V gives CDR1 GTSNPN, CDR2 SVGIG (reference sequence). The CDR3 spans 12 residues. V dropped 2 bases and J dropped 7 bases, with 11 bases sitting between them. CDR3 protein: CAWSQGKVEAFF. DNA for the CDR3: TGTGCCTGGAGTCAGGGTAAGGTTGAAGCTTTCTTT.